One and the same sample provided the 21 T cell receptor beta chains below, sequenced in a study of blood T cell repertoires in COVID-19. Measured with immunoSEQ multiplex PCR; TCRdb has only the in-frame clones, and not every one. This table holds 350,000 to 500,000 clones, around 90% found once. Sequenced: peripheral blood. The receptors originated from a young man with COVID-19, enrolled during active disease.

A single count supports this clone. The gene calls are TRBV5-1 and TRBJ2-3; 11 nucleotides match TRBD2. Germline V gene lookup returns CDR1 SGHRS and CDR2 YFSETQ. The CDR3 is 15 residues long. Unmatched junction bases numbered 9, after V lost 5 bases and J lost 7 bases. The chain's CDR3 is CASRELAGVGNTQYF. CDR3 nucleotides: TGCGCCAGCAGGGAACTAGCGGGAGTGGGGAATACGCAGTATTTT.

The V and J genes are TRBV19 and TRBJ1-2, with 7 nucleotides matching TRBD1. From germline, CDR1 is LNHDA and CDR2 SQIVND (reference sequence). This CDR3 comprises 17 residues. Germline trimming cut 3 bases from V and 0 bases from J; bases unmatched to any gene: 10. The CDR3 coding sequence is TGTGCCAGTAGTATTAGAATGGACAGGCCACCTAACTATGGCTACACCTTC. This sequence encodes CASSIRMDRPPNYGYTF.

The chain links TRBV6-1 to TRBJ2-7; D might be TRBD1 (5 bases). The CDR3 is 17 residues long. Trimming left V 4 bases short and J 1 base short, with 20 bases between. The germline V gene encodes CDR1 MNHNS and CDR2 SASEGT. CDR3 sequence: CASSVAGAIIISYEQYF. The CDR3, as DNA: TGTGCCAGCAGTGTAGCTGGGGCAATTATTATTTCCTACGAGCAGTACTTC.

J is TRBJ1-3 and V is TRBV19; D is possibly TRBD1 (6 bases). The V end lost 7 bases, the J end lost 2 bases, and 18 bases lay between the germline ends. The CDR3 sequence is 16 residues long. Germline V lookup: CDR1 LNHDA, CDR2 SQIVND (reference sequence). The chain's CDR3 is CASIRTVWSPGNTIYF. The CDR3 region has the DNA TGTGCCAGTATTAGGACAGTTTGGTCCCCTGGAAACACCATATATTTT.

The J gene is TRBJ1-1, the V gene TRBV30; 8 bases map to TRBD1. The CDR3 covers 14 residues. Germline V gene sequence: CDR1 GTSNPN, CDR2 SVGIG (reference sequence). V lost 3 bases to trimming and J lost 5 bases; unmatched junction nucleotides: 8. This CDR3 reads CAWRNRGIGTEAFF. Written as DNA, the CDR3 is TGTGCCTGGAGAAACAGGGGGATCGGGACTGAAGCTTTCTTT.

This chain joins TRBV11-2 and TRBJ2-1, with D unclear. Germline loops: CDR1 SGHAT, CDR2 FQNNGV. The V gene lost 4 bases and the J gene lost 0 bases, with 13 bases spanning the gap. The CDR3 consists of 16 residues. The CDR3 is CASSSRLNSSYNEQFF. DNA of the CDR3: TGTGCCAGCAGCTCCAGGCTTAACAGCTCCTACAATGAGCAGTTCTTC. The entire variable domain, with the rest obtained from reference TRBV11-2 and TRBJ2-1, is as follows: EAGVAQSPRYKIIEKRQSVAFWCNPISGHATLYWYQQILGQGPKLLIQFQNNGVVDDSQLPKDRFSAERLKGVDSTLKIQPAKLEDSAVYLCASSSRLNSSYNEQFFGPGTRLTVL.

The gene calls are TRBV19 and TRBJ1-2; 7 nucleotides match TRBD1. This CDR3 comprises 13 residues. Losses at the gene ends were 4 bases for V and 2 bases for J; bases not matched to a gene: 1. In germline, CDR1 is LNHDA, CDR2 SQIVND (reference sequence). The CDR3 reads CASSTTGNYGYTF. DNA for the CDR3: TGTGCCAGTAGTACGACAGGGAACTATGGCTACACCTTC.

The chain uses TRBV3-1 (or the pseudogene TRBV3-2) and TRBJ1-6; D gene uncertain. Germline V CDR1 and CDR2: LGHDT, YNNKEL (reference sequence). V lost 5 bases, J lost 10 bases, and 15 bases lay in between. The CDR3 has 14 residues. DNA for the CDR3: TGTGCCAGCAGCGAAGCCCTGTTCGGGTCACCCCTCCACTTT. Its translation: CASSEALFGSPLHF.

This sequence joins TRBV19 and TRBJ2-1; 16 bases line up with TRBD2. Germline CDR1 LNHDA, CDR2 SQIVND (reference sequence). The CDR3 loop spans 16 amino acids. The V gene end was trimmed by 5 bases and the J gene end by 8 bases; junction bases not matched to a gene: 6. The CDR3 sequence is CASSPPGLAGGYEQFF. As DNA, the CDR3 is TGTGCCAGTAGTCCACCGGGACTAGCGGGAGGGTATGAGCAGTTCTTC. Drawing the rest from reference TRBV19 and TRBJ2-1, the complete variable domain is DGGITQSPKYLFRKEGQNVTLSCEQNLNHDAMYWYRQDPGQGLRLIYYSQIVNDFQKGDIAEGYSVSREKKESFPLTVTSAQKNPTAFYLCASSPPGLAGGYEQFFGPGTRLTVL.

V and J are TRBV19 and TRBJ2-5; 7 bases match TRBD1. Unmatched junction bases numbered 2, after V lost 3 bases and J lost 1 base. The CDR3 totals 14 residues. Germline loops: CDR1 LNHDA, CDR2 SQIVND (reference sequence). The CDR3 is CASSIGTVQETQYF. The DNA of the CDR3 is TGTGCCAGTAGTATTGGGACAGTCCAAGAGACCCAGTACTTC.

V usage is TRBV10-3 and J usage is TRBJ2-7; D is undetermined. V lost 2 bases, J lost 0 bases, and 8 bases lay in between. Germline CDR1 and CDR2: ENHRY and SYGVKD. The CDR3 spans 14 residues. The CDR3 reads CAISETTSSYEQYF. The CDR3, as DNA: TGTGCCATCAGTGAGACTACTTCCTCCTACGAGCAGTACTTC.

The chain carries TRBV27 and TRBJ2-3; 9 bases map to TRBD2. Trimming took 2 bases from V and 0 from J; bases not matched to a gene: 0. This CDR3 contains 15 residues. In germline, CDR1 is MNHEY, CDR2 SMNVEV (reference sequence). The CDR3 spells CASSLGLASTDTQYF. In nucleotides, the CDR3 is TGTGCCAGCAGTTTAGGACTAGCGAGCACAGATACGCAGTATTTT.

This clone has more than one count but fewer than ten. The chain employs TRBV5-4 and TRBJ2-5; TRBD1 might be the D (6 bases). This CDR3 region has 14 residues. V was clipped by 3 bases and J by 5 bases, with 14 bases between them. Per the germline V gene, CDR1 is SGHNT and CDR2 is YYREEE (reference sequence). CDR3 region: CASSSSGDGETQYF. The DNA of the CDR3 is TGTGCCAGCAGCTCTTCAGGGGATGGGGAGACCCAGTACTTC.

The chain recombines TRBV5-1 with TRBJ2-5; 10 bases align to TRBD2. V shed 5 bases and J 2 bases; nucleotides not matched to a gene: 9. The CDR3 covers 16 residues. In germline, CDR1 is SGHRS, CDR2 YFSETQ. The chain's CDR3 is CASRRGGTSVQETQYF. As DNA, the CDR3 is TGCGCCAGCAGAAGAGGGGGGACTAGCGTTCAAGAGACCCAGTACTTC.

This chain connects TRBV5-1 to TRBJ1-2, with D uncertain. CDR3 size: 15 residues. Trimming took 2 bases from V and 0 from J, leaving 11 bases between them. Germline-derived CDR1 and CDR2 are SGHRS and YFSETQ. The chain's CDR3 is CASSLGSEANYGYTF. Written as DNA, the CDR3 is TGCGCCAGCAGCTTAGGCAGCGAAGCTAACTATGGCTACACCTTC.

This clone was counted a few times. This chain uses TRBV2 with TRBJ2-1; the D is unclear. Germline CDR1 reads SNHLY; CDR2 reads FYNNEI. V was cut by 5 bases and J by 5 bases, with 13 bases left in between. The CDR3 is 14 residues long. CDR3 DNA sequence: TGTGCCAGCAGTCCAAACTATCCTAACAATGAGCAGTTCTTC. Translation: CASSPNYPNNEQFF.

This clone has just one count. This chain connects TRBV4-1 to TRBJ1-2; tentative D call: TRBD1 (6 bases). Germline CDR1 is MGHRA and CDR2 is YSYEKL. V shed 0 bases and J shed 8 bases, with 22 bases lying between them. CDR3 length: 17 amino acids. In nucleotides, the CDR3 is TGCGCCAGCAGCCAAGAAAAACGGGGGGCTATTTCGTCCGGCTACACCTTC. Its translation is CASSQEKRGAISSGYTF.

Written as DNA, the CDR3 is TGTGCCAGCAGCGTTCAGGGGGAAGATACGCAGTATTTT. Its protein product is CASSVQGEDTQYF. The chain combines TRBV9 with TRBJ2-3, with 7 bases fitting TRBD1. The CDR3 extends over 13 amino acids. Looked up from germline, CDR1 is SGDLS and CDR2 is YYNGEE. Losses at the gene ends were 2 bases for V and 5 bases for J; bases not matched to a gene: 2.

The V and J genes are TRBV6-5 and TRBJ2-7; weak D call: TRBD1 (7 bases). Between the trimmed V and J ends, which lost 2 bases and 1 base, there was a span of 12 bases. In germline, CDR1 is MNHEY, CDR2 SVGAGI. This CDR3 comprises 15 residues. The CDR3 DNA is TGTGCCAGCAGTTACGGCAGGGGGGTGTCCTACGAGCAGTACTTC. Encoded protein: CASSYGRGVSYEQYF.

This sequence joins TRBV13 and TRBJ2-7; D is possibly TRBD2 (6 bases). The CDR3 totals 16 residues. Germline loops: CDR1 PRHDT, CDR2 FYEKMQ (reference sequence). Trimming took off 7 bases at V and 3 bases at J, with 22 bases between the two ends. The CDR3, as DNA: TGTGCCAGCACCTATATCTCCGGGCGGGACGGCTACGAGCAGTACTTC. This sequence encodes CASTYISGRDGYEQYF.

The chain carries TRBV18 and TRBJ2-3, with D perhaps matching TRBD2 (7 bases). Germline CDR1 and CDR2: KGHSH and LQKENI. The CDR3 consists of 15 residues. V was pared by 0 bases and J by 6 bases, with 13 bases between. CDR3 amino acids: CASSPPGAGDDTQYF. The CDR3 region has the DNA TGTGCCAGCTCACCACCGGGGGCGGGGGACGATACGCAGTATTTT.